A selection of T cell receptor beta chains follows, all from one sample in a study of cytomegalovirus exposure and HLA in healthy donors. TCRdb's table, derived via immunoSEQ multiplex PCR, lists solely in-frame clones and lacks some. Altogether 110,000 or so clones are present, about 88% being singletons, with the ten largest covering more than 2%. Sequenced material: PBMCs. The receptors stem from a woman between 18 and 29 years old in good health and CMV-seronegative. CDR3s include the opening cysteine and the closing phenylalanine or tryptophan. A D gene is named only where the DNA matches it firmly. Clone size is not always given. Where it is, it says once, few, many or a class for expanded clones.

abundance: .; v_gene: TRBV30; j_gene: TRBJ1-3; d_gene: .; CDR3nt: TGTGCCTGGAGTGTTGCAGGTCGAGGAAACACCATATATTTT; CDR3aa: CAWSVAGRGNTIYF
abundance: once; v_gene: TRBV28; j_gene: TRBJ1-2; d_gene: TRBD1; CDR3nt: TGTGCCAGCAGACACCGATCCACAGGGGGCTATGGCTACACCTTC; CDR3aa: CASRHRSTGGYGYTF
abundance: .; v_gene: TRBV6-6; j_gene: TRBJ1-2; d_gene: .; CDR3nt: TGTGCCAGCAGCCTACTTACTTATGGCTACACCTTC; CDR3aa: CASSLLTYGYTF
abundance: .; v_gene: TRBV6-5; j_gene: TRBJ2-1; d_gene: TRBD2; CDR3nt: TGTGCCAGCAGTTCCCCCCCACTAGCGGGAGTGCATGAGCAGTTCTTC; CDR3aa: CASSSPPLAGVHEQFF
abundance: .; v_gene: TRBV5-4; j_gene: TRBJ2-5; d_gene: .; CDR3nt: TGTGCCAGCAGCTTGTCTCCTAGTGCCGGAGAGACCCAGTACTTC; CDR3aa: CASSLSPSAGETQYF
abundance: .; v_gene: TRBV28; j_gene: TRBJ2-7; d_gene: TRBD2; CDR3nt: TGTGCCAGCAGTTCCACTAGCGGGGGGTCCTACGAGCAGTACTTC; CDR3aa: CASSSTSGGSYEQYF
abundance: .; v_gene: TRBV6-6; j_gene: TRBJ1-3; d_gene: TRBD1; CDR3nt: TGTGCCAGCAGTGACAGGGCATCCTCTGGAAACACCATATATTTT; CDR3aa: CASSDRASSGNTIYF
abundance: .; v_gene: TRBV28; j_gene: TRBJ1-6; d_gene: .; CDR3nt: TGTGCCAGCAGTTCACACGGGATGGGATCACCCCTCCACTTT; CDR3aa: CASSSHGMGSPLHF
abundance: .; v_gene: TRBV2; j_gene: TRBJ2-7; d_gene: TRBD2; CDR3nt: TGTGCCAGCAGGAAGAGCCGGGACTACGGGAAGTACGAGCAGTACTTC; CDR3aa: CASRKSRDYGKYEQYF
abundance: .; v_gene: TRBV28; j_gene: TRBJ1-3; d_gene: TRBD1; CDR3nt: TGTGCCAGCAGCCCCCCCCCATCTCTTTCGGGACAGGGGCGGGGAGGAAACACCATATATTTT; CDR3aa: CASSPPPSLSGQGRGGNTIYF
abundance: .; v_gene: TRBV5-4; j_gene: TRBJ2-2; d_gene: .; CDR3nt: TGTGCCGGGTCGGTGGGGCCGGACACCGGGGAGCTGTTTTTT; CDR3aa: CAGSVGPDTGELFF
abundance: few; v_gene: TRBV29-1; j_gene: TRBJ1-1; d_gene: .; CDR3nt: TGCAGCTGCAGGGTATTCATGAACACTGAAGCTTTCTTT; CDR3aa: CSCRVFMNTEAFF
abundance: .; v_gene: TRBV28; j_gene: TRBJ2-7; d_gene: .; CDR3nt: TGTGCCAGCAGTTTATCGCAGTCCACTCTAGAGGGAAACTACGAGCAGTACTTC; CDR3aa: CASSLSQSTLEGNYEQYF
abundance: few; v_gene: TRBV7-6; j_gene: TRBJ2-5; d_gene: .; CDR3nt: TGTGCCAGCAGCCCCGCGCGCGAGACCCAGTACTTC; CDR3aa: CASSPARETQYF
abundance: .; v_gene: TRBV7-6; j_gene: TRBJ2-7; d_gene: .; CDR3nt: TGTGCCAGCAGCCCTACCGAAGACAGGTCCTACGAGCAGTACTTC; CDR3aa: CASSPTEDRSYEQYF
abundance: .; v_gene: TRBV28; j_gene: TRBJ1-5; d_gene: .; CDR3nt: TGTGCCAGCAGTTTAAGTGGGGGGTCCGCGCCTGATCAGCCCCAGCATTTT; CDR3aa: CASSLSGGSAPDQPQHF
abundance: .; v_gene: TRBV9; j_gene: TRBJ2-5; d_gene: .; CDR3nt: TGTGCCAGCAGCCCTTTTGGGACAACAGAGACCCAGTACTTC; CDR3aa: CASSPFGTTETQYF
abundance: .; v_gene: TRBV11-2; j_gene: TRBJ2-1; d_gene: .; CDR3nt: TGTGCCAGCAGCTTAGGTCGGGTAAATGAGCAGTTCTTC; CDR3aa: CASSLGRVNEQFF
abundance: .; v_gene: TRBV29-1; j_gene: TRBJ1-2; d_gene: .; CDR3nt: TGCAGCGTCGAAGTGTTCGGGGAACTCGTGGGGGGCTACACCTTC; CDR3aa: CSVEVFGELVGGYTF
abundance: .; v_gene: TRBV4-3; j_gene: TRBJ2-2; d_gene: TRBD2; CDR3nt: TGCGCCAGCAGCCAGCTAGCTAGCTCTCCGGGGGGGAACACCGGGGAGCTGTTTTTT; CDR3aa: CASSQLASSPGGNTGELFF
abundance: .; v_gene: TRBV28; j_gene: TRBJ2-1; d_gene: TRBD2; CDR3nt: TGTGCCAGCAGCAGCACTAGCGGGAGTTTCAATGAGCAGTTCTTC; CDR3aa: CASSSTSGSFNEQFF
abundance: once; v_gene: TRBV29-1; j_gene: TRBJ2-7; d_gene: .; CDR3nt: TGCAGCGTTGCTAGAGAGTACGCCTACGAGCAGTACTTC; CDR3aa: CSVAREYAYEQYF
abundance: .; v_gene: TRBV9; j_gene: TRBJ2-7; d_gene: TRBD1; CDR3nt: TGTGCCAGCAGCCCCCGACAGGGATCCCACGAGCAGTACTTC; CDR3aa: CASSPRQGSHEQYF
abundance: .; v_gene: TRBV4-3; j_gene: TRBJ2-2; d_gene: TRBD2; CDR3nt: TGCGCCAGCAGCCAAGATTTTCGGGAGGGGACCGGGGAGCTGTTTTTT; CDR3aa: CASSQDFREGTGELFF
abundance: .; v_gene: TRBV7-3; j_gene: TRBJ2-3; d_gene: TRBD2; CDR3nt: TGTGCCAGCAGCTCTGGTTCTAGCGGTCCAGATACGCAGTATTTT; CDR3aa: CASSSGSSGPDTQYF
abundance: .; v_gene: TRBV19; j_gene: TRBJ1-1; d_gene: TRBD1; CDR3nt: TGTGCCAGTTCAAACAGGGGGGTGAAAAAAGCTTTCTTT; CDR3aa: CASSNRGVKKAFF
abundance: .; v_gene: TRBV27; j_gene: TRBJ2-7; d_gene: TRBD2; CDR3nt: TGTGCCAGCAGTCGACGTAGGGGTAGCGGGGGGAGCCCCCTCTCCTACGAGCAGTACTTC; CDR3aa: CASSRRRGSGGSPLSYEQYF
abundance: .; v_gene: TRBV30; j_gene: TRBJ2-1; d_gene: TRBD2; CDR3nt: TGTGCCTGGGATGGGACTAGCGTCCCCTACAATGAGCAGTTCTTC; CDR3aa: CAWDGTSVPYNEQFF